Below are 21 T cell receptor beta chains sequenced from a single sample in a study of cytomegalovirus exposure and HLA in healthy donors. This table comes from immunoSEQ multiplex PCR, and its TCRdb copy is limited to in-frame clones, with some not included. The sample has some 210,000 clones, around four fifths seen once. Sequencing was performed on PBMCs. The source is a woman aged 18-29 years in good health and CMV-seronegative.

The chain has TRBV18 and TRBJ2-1; 13 nucleotides line up with TRBD2. There are 13 residues in the CDR3. V dropped 4 bases and J dropped 10; count of bases not matched to a gene: 1. Germline values: CDR1 KGHSH, CDR2 LQKENI. This CDR3 is CASSLGLAGEQFF. CDR3 in DNA: TGTGCCAGCTCACTGGGACTAGCGGGGGAGCAGTTCTTC.

The J gene is TRBJ1-2, the V gene TRBV29-1, with 7 bases aligning to TRBD1. CDR3 length: 12 residues. The germline V gene encodes CDR1 SQVTM and CDR2 ANQGSEA. V was pared by 3 bases and J by 3 bases, with 1 base of the junction left unmatched. CDR3 bases: TGCAGCGTTGACAGGGGGGACTATGGCTACACCTTC. Encoded protein: CSVDRGDYGYTF.

As DNA, the CDR3 is TGTGCCAGCAGCCTGGGGGGCCTGCGATCCTACGAGCAGTACTTC. Its protein product is CASSLGGLRSYEQYF. V gene TRBV5-6 combines with J gene TRBJ2-7; possibly TRBD1 or TRBD2 for D (6 bases each). Germline V lookup: CDR1 SGHDT, CDR2 YYEEEE. The CDR3 sequence is 15 residues long. Trimming removed 4 bases at V and 1 base at J, with 15 bases between.

The count of this clone is one. V gene TRBV15 combines with J gene TRBJ2-7; 9 bases fit TRBD2. Losses at the gene ends were 3 bases for V and 0 bases for J; bases not matched to a gene: 6. The length of the CDR3 is 16 residues. The germline CDR1 and CDR2 sequences are LNHNV and YYDKDF (reference sequence). Here the CDR3 DNA reads TGTGCCACCAGCAGGGTACTAGCGGGCGTCTCCTACGAGCAGTACTTC. The encoded protein is CATSRVLAGVSYEQYF.

The chain has TRBV10-3 and TRBJ1-6; 7 bases agree with TRBD1. The V gene end was trimmed by 2 bases and the J gene end by 6 bases; junction bases not matched to a gene: 4. Germline V gene sequence: CDR1 ENHRY, CDR2 SYGVKD. The CDR3 spans 15 residues. Here the CDR3 reads CAISERDSVNSPLHF. For the CDR3, the DNA is TGTGCCATCAGTGAGCGGGACAGCGTTAATTCACCCCTCCACTTT.

The chain joins TRBV4-2 to TRBJ1-5, with 7 bases that match TRBD1. J lost 6 bases, V lost 0 bases, and 5 bases had no gene match. This CDR3 spans 15 amino acids. Germline V gene lookup returns CDR1 LGHNA and CDR2 YNFKEQ. The CDR3 spells CASSQDEGAPQPQHF. CDR3 DNA sequence: TGTGCCAGCAGCCAAGATGAGGGGGCGCCTCAGCCCCAGCATTTT.

V and J are TRBV7-7 and TRBJ2-5, with D perhaps matching TRBD2 (6 bases). The CDR3 totals 14 residues. V lost 5 bases and J lost 5, with 15 bases in between. CDR1 SSHAT and CDR2 FNYEAQ come from the germline V gene (reference sequence). The CDR3 sequence: CASSLTGVAETQYF. The CDR3 DNA sequence: TGTGCCAGCAGCCTCACGGGGGTTGCGGAGACCCAGTACTTC.

In this sample, this clone turned up a few times. The chain is built from TRBV5-6 and TRBJ1-4; perhaps TRBD1 as D (6 bases). The CDR3 has 14 residues. CDR1 SGHDT and CDR2 YYEEEE come from the germline V gene. V was trimmed by 5 bases and J by 6 bases, leaving 14 bases between them. The CDR3 loop is CASRRTVLDEKLFF. The DNA of the CDR3 is TGTGCCAGCAGGCGGACAGTCCTGGATGAAAAACTGTTTTTT.

V gene TRBV28 combines with J gene TRBJ2-7; 7 bases match TRBD1. The CDR3 length is 14 residues. CDR1 is MDHEN, CDR2 SYDVKM, per germline. The trim removed 2 bases at V and 4 bases at J, leaving 5 bases unmatched. The CDR3 loop is CASSLPGQSYEQYF. For the CDR3, the DNA is TGTGCCAGCAGTTTACCGGGACAGTCATACGAGCAGTACTTC.

V usage is TRBV5-8 and J usage is TRBJ1-5; 8 bases agree with TRBD1. The CDR3 spans 14 residues. CDR1 SGHTS and CDR2 YDEGEE come from the germline V gene. V was clipped by 2 bases and J by 6 bases; unmatched bases: 4. This CDR3 reads CASSFQGAGQPQHF. In DNA form, the CDR3 reads TGTGCCAGCAGCTTTCAGGGGGCCGGTCAGCCCCAGCATTTT.

The chain is built from TRBV5-1 and TRBJ2-1; D remains unclear. The CDR3 totals 15 residues. Germline V gene lookup returns CDR1 SGHRS and CDR2 YFSETQ. V was pared by 4 bases and J by 4 bases, with 15 bases between. The CDR3 here is CASSLTSSPYNEQFF. CDR3 bases: TGCGCCAGCAGCCTTACATCAAGCCCTTACAATGAGCAGTTCTTC. The complete variable domain, with remaining parts taken from reference TRBV5-1 and TRBJ2-1, reads KAGVTQTPRYLIKTRGQQVTLSCSPISGHRSVSWYQQTPGQGLQFLFEYFSETQRNKGNFPGRFSGRQFSNSRSEMNVSTLELGDSALYLCASSLTSSPYNEQFFGPGTRLTVL.

The chain uses TRBV6-5 and TRBJ2-1, with TRBD2 as a possible D gene (5 bases). V shed 6 bases and J shed 8 bases, with 14 bases lying between them. This CDR3 is 13 amino acids long. CDR1 is MNHEY, CDR2 SVGAGI, per germline. In nucleotides, the CDR3 is TGTGCCAGCAGCCTCACAAGCGGCGATGAGCAGTTCTTC. Amino acids: CASSLTSGDEQFF.

In this sample, this clone turned up a few times. The chain employs TRBV11-2 and TRBJ2-1; D may be TRBD2 (5 bases). The CDR3 has 11 amino acids. Germline V lookup: CDR1 SGHAT, CDR2 FQNNGV. The germline V and J ends were trimmed by 6 bases and 8 bases, with 8 bases remaining between them. The CDR3 DNA reads TGTGCCAGCAGTTCGGGGTATGAGCAGTTCTTC. Translating gives CASSSGYEQFF.

The CDR3 coding sequence is TGTGCCAGCAACCGATGGTCAAATAGTGACACTGAAGCTTTCTTT. Its protein is CASNRWSNSDTEAFF. The chain combines TRBV14 with TRBJ1-1, with D unresolved. Germline assignment: CDR1 SGHDN and CDR2 FVKESK. The V end was cut by 7 bases, the J end by 3 bases, with 18 bases between. There are 15 residues in the CDR3.

The genes are TRBV5-1 and TRBJ2-5; 7 bases line up with TRBD2. This CDR3 comprises 16 residues. In germline, CDR1 is SGHRS, CDR2 YFSETQ. V lost 3 bases, J lost 5 bases, and 13 bases stayed unmatched. The CDR3 is CASSSEASGVGETQYF. CDR3 DNA: TGCGCCAGCAGCTCTGAGGCGAGCGGGGTGGGTGAGACCCAGTACTTC.

The chain uses TRBV9 and TRBJ1-1; no firm D call. Germline values: CDR1 SGDLS, CDR2 YYNGEE. Trimming cost V 2 bases and J 1 base, with 18 bases left between them. CDR3 length: 17 amino acids. The CDR3 reads CASSVGSGQAKNTEAFF. The CDR3 coding sequence is TGTGCCAGCAGCGTGGGAAGTGGCCAGGCCAAGAACACTGAAGCTTTCTTT.

CDR3 DNA: TGTGCCAGCAGAACAGGCCCCTACGAGCAGTACTTC. Its protein is CASRTGPYEQYF. This sequence joins TRBV28 and TRBJ2-7; weak D call: TRBD1 (5 bases). Germline CDR1 is MDHEN and CDR2 is SYDVKM. The ends were cut back, 6 bases at V and 2 bases at J, with 8 bases in the middle. This CDR3 comprises 12 residues.

The gene calls are TRBV10-2 and TRBJ1-6; D unclear. This CDR3 region has 16 residues. CDR1 is WSHSY, CDR2 SAAADI, per germline. Trimming stripped 7 bases from V and 0 bases from J, with 13 bases between. CDR3 bases: TGCGCCAGCATGAAGGCGGTGAGCTCCTATAATTCACCCCTCCACTTT. Translated, it gives CASMKAVSSYNSPLHF.

The table lists this clone with a few counts. This sequence joins TRBV19 and TRBJ2-4, with D possibly called TRBD1 or TRBD2 (5 bases each). Germline loops: CDR1 LNHDA, CDR2 SQIVND (reference sequence). V dropped 7 bases and J dropped 6 bases, with 10 bases sitting between them. The CDR3 contains 12 residues. CDR3 DNA: TGTGCCAGTAACGCAGGGACAAACATTCAGTACTTC. Translating it yields CASNAGTNIQYF. Full variable domain (rest looked up from reference TRBV19 and TRBJ2-4): DGGITQSPKYLFRKEGQNVTLSCEQNLNHDAMYWYRQDPGQGLRLIYYSQIVNDFQKGDIAEGYSVSREKKESFPLTVTSAQKNPTAFYLCASNAGTNIQYFGAGTRLSVL.

This chain joins TRBV5-1 and TRBJ1-2; weak D call: TRBD1 (5 bases). This CDR3 is built from 14 residues. V was clipped by 4 bases and J by 8 bases, with 18 bases between them. Looked up from germline, CDR1 is SGHRS and CDR2 is YFSETQ. CDR3 coding DNA: TGCGCCAGCAGCGATAGGGGCTCTAGCGGGGGCTACACCTTC. Its protein product is CASSDRGSSGGYTF.

This chain links TRBV27 with TRBJ2-7, with no clear D. In germline, CDR1 is MNHEY, CDR2 SMNVEV (reference sequence). The CDR3 has 10 amino acids. The germline V and J ends were trimmed by 6 bases and 6 bases, with 6 bases remaining between them. The CDR3 reads CASRWTEQYF. The CDR3 DNA is TGTGCCAGCAGGTGGACCGAGCAGTACTTC.